The 11 T cell receptor beta chains listed next were all sequenced from one sample in a study of CD8 T cells in Susac syndrome. Random-hexamer reverse transcription was applied to about 0.45 to 1 ug RNA. Each CDR3 protein is one row after TCRdb ran MiXCR on the immunoSEQ multiplex PCR reads. Of fewer than 250,000 distinct CDR3 sequences listed, approximately 95% were seen once; the top ten hold about 0.1%. What was sequenced was CD4+ T cells from PBMCs. These receptors were collected from a human donor in good health.

V usage is TRBV20-1 and J usage is TRBJ1-3; weak D call: TRBD1 (5 bases). This CDR3 contains 14 residues. The V gene lost 5 bases and the J gene lost 0 bases, with 11 bases spanning the gap. From germline, CDR1 is DFQATT and CDR2 SNEGSKA (reference sequence). The CDR3 region is CSARDRLSGNTIYF. The CDR3 DNA sequence: TGCAGTGCTCGGGACCGTCTCTCTGGAAACACCATATATTTT.

V and J are TRBV12-3 or TRBV12-4 and TRBJ2-7, with a tentative D call TRBD1 (5 bases). The CDR3 runs 15 residues. The CDR3 here is CASSSGAKASYEQHV. CDR3 sequence (DNA): TGTGCCAGCAGCTCTGGGGCCAAGGCTTCCTACGAGCAGCACGTC.

J is TRBJ1-3 and V is TRBV3-1; D unresolved. CDR3 length: 17 residues. V gave up 0 bases and J gave up 0 bases, with 12 bases separating them. Germline V gives CDR1 LGHDT, CDR2 YNNKEL (reference sequence). The DNA of the CDR3 is TGTGCCAGCAGCCAAGATCGAGGCGGTTACTCTGGAAACACCATATATTTT. This translates into CASSQDRGGYSGNTIYF.

This sequence joins TRBV4-1 and TRBJ1-4; D remains ambiguous. The CDR3 has 17 amino acids. Germline V gene sequence: CDR1 MGHRA, CDR2 YSYEKL. Between the trimmed V and J ends, which lost 3 bases and 3 bases, there was a span of 17 bases. The CDR3 coding sequence is TGCGCCAGCAGCCACTATCCTAATACACAGCCTAATGAAAAACTGTTTTTT. Translating it yields CASSHYPNTQPNEKLFF.

This chain joins TRBV28 and TRBJ1-5; maybe TRBD1 (5 bases). Germline values: CDR1 MDHEN, CDR2 SYDVKM. This CDR3 comprises 14 residues. Trimming left V 3 bases short and J 2 bases short, with 8 bases between. In DNA form, the CDR3 reads TGTGCCAGCAGTTTTCAGGGCGGCAATCAGCCCCAGCATTTT. Protein: CASSFQGGNQPQHF.

This chain uses TRBV3-1 with TRBJ2-5; 10 nucleotides align to TRBD1. J gave up 4 bases and V 4 bases, and 9 bases lay outside the gene matches. From germline, CDR1 is LGHDT and CDR2 YNNKEL (reference sequence). The CDR3 is 16 amino acids. In nucleotides, the CDR3 is TGTGCCAGCAGCCTTCGGACAGGGGGAGGGTCAGAGACCCAGTACTTC. Its protein product is CASSLRTGGGSETQYF.

This clonotype showed up just once. The genes are TRBV10-3 and TRBJ2-5; 8 bases are shared with TRBD2. The CDR3 sequence is 14 residues long. Germline trimming cut 4 bases from V and 5 bases from J; bases unmatched to any gene: 6. Germline CDR1 reads ENHRY; CDR2 reads SYGVKD. The CDR3 spells CAISGGGPEETQYF. In DNA form, the CDR3 reads TGTGCCATCAGTGGCGGGGGGCCGGAGGAGACCCAGTACTTC.

The chain uses TRBV2 and TRBJ2-3; tentatively, D is TRBD1 (5 bases). Germline CDR1 SNHLY, CDR2 FYNNEI. This CDR3 has 13 residues. V shed 4 bases and J shed 3 bases, with 8 bases lying between them. CDR3: CASSVRATDTQYF. CDR3 nucleotide sequence: TGTGCCAGCAGTGTCAGGGCAACAGATACGCAGTATTTT.

A single count supports this clonotype. The rearrangement links TRBV12-3 or TRBV12-4 to TRBJ2-7; TRBD1 aligns across 9 bases. J gave up 2 bases and V 6 bases, and 8 bases lay outside the gene matches. CDR3 size: 15 residues. CDR3 DNA: TGTGCCAGCAGCCGAGCCGGGACAGGGACCTACGAGCAGTACGTC. It translates to CASSRAGTGTYEQYV.

This chain links TRBV5-1 with TRBJ1-1; tentatively, D is TRBD1 (5 bases). Germline assignment: CDR1 SGHRS and CDR2 YFSETQ. V gave up 4 bases and J gave up 0 bases, with 10 bases separating them. The CDR3 covers 14 residues. The CDR3 DNA follows: TGCGCCAGCAGCGAGGGACTCATGAACACTGAAGCTTTCTTT. As protein: CASSEGLMNTEAFF.

The chain has TRBV9 and TRBJ1-3; 11 nucleotides align to TRBD1. CDR1 is SGDLS and CDR2 is YYNGEE in the germline V gene. The CDR3 runs to 17 residues. Trimming cost V 4 bases and J 4 bases; bases outside gene matches: 10. CDR3 protein: CASSFTGTGGRGNTIYF. CDR3 DNA sequence: TGTGCCAGCAGCTTCACCGGGACAGGGGGAAGGGGAAACACCATATATTTT.